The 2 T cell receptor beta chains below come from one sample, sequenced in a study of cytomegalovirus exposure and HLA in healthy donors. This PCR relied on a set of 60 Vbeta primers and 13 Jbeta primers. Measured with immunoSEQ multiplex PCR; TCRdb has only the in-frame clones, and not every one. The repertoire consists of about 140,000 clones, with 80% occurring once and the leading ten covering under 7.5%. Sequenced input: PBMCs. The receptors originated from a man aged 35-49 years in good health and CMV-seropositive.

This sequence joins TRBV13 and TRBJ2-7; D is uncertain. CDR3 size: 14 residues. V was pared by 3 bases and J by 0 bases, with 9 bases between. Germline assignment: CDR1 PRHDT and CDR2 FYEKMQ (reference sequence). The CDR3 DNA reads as TGTGCCAGCAGCTTGAGGCGTAGCTCCTACGAGCAGTACTTC. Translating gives CASSLRRSSYEQYF.

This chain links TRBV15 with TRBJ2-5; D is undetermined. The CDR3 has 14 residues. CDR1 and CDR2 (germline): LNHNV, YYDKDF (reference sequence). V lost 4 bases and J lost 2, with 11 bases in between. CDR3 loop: CATSTRAPQETQYF. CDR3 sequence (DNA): TGTGCCACCAGCACCCGAGCCCCTCAAGAGACCCAGTACTTC.